One sample yielded the 10 T cell receptor beta chains listed below, sequenced in a study of vaccination and CD4 T cells after COVID-19. The treatment was: roughly ten-day PBMC culture with coronavirus spike peptide pools or control peptides (ViraFEST assay). The Oncomine TCR Beta short-read assay sequenced DNA from cultured CD4+ T cells. TCRdb used MiXCR to reprocess the PCR reads, holding one entry per CDR3 protein. The table records 20,000 to 25,000 distinct CDR3 sequences, 40% to 50% of them present only once. These receptors' targets are unknown. The sample taken for sequencing was CD4+ T cells from blood, cultured in vitro. The source is a human donor who had recovered from COVID-19.

CDR3 loop: CASSRAEGSTDTQYF. The CDR3 bases are TGTGCCAGCAGTAGGGCCGAGGGTTCCACAGATACGCAGTATTTT. V is TRBV2 and J is TRBJ2-3; D is possibly TRBD2 (5 bases). Germline CDR1 is SNHLY and CDR2 is FYNNEI. This CDR3 comprises 15 residues. Trimming pared 5 bases from V and 2 bases from J, leaving 14 bases between.

This clonotype was seen only a few times. This sequence joins TRBV20-1 and TRBJ2-2, with unresolved D. Germline V gives CDR1 DFQATT, CDR2 SNEGSKA (reference sequence). V was cut by 0 bases and J by 6 bases, with 14 bases left in between. The CDR3 loop spans 15 amino acids. The CDR3 nucleotides are TGCAGTGCTAGAGATCCGGCTAGATTGTCCGGGGAGCTGTTTTTT. Its translation is CSARDPARLSGELFF.

The gene calls are TRBV6-1 and TRBJ1-1, with D perhaps matching TRBD1 (6 bases). Trimming left V 6 bases short and J 3 bases short, with 17 bases between. The CDR3 totals 15 residues. Germline CDR1 reads MNHNS; CDR2 reads SASEGT. The CDR3 here is CASSPLDRLDTEAFF. In DNA form, the CDR3 reads TGTGCCAGCAGCCCTCTTGACAGGCTTGACACTGAAGCTTTCTTT.

This chain uses TRBV19 with TRBJ2-1; 7 bases are a match to TRBD1. There are 15 residues in the CDR3. The V segment lost 5 bases and the J segment 2 bases; nucleotides outside the gene matches: 6. Germline V CDR1 and CDR2: LNHDA, SQIVND (reference sequence). CDR3 amino acids: CASSSTGLAYNEQFF. The CDR3 DNA reads TGTGCCAGTAGTTCGACAGGGTTGGCCTACAATGAGCAGTTCTTC.

V is TRBV11-3 and J is TRBJ2-7; 9 positions match TRBD2. The V and J ends lost 4 bases and 3 bases, in that order; junction bases with no gene match: 7. The length of the CDR3 is 15 residues. CDR1 SGHNT and CDR2 YENEEA come from the germline V gene. CDR3 nucleotides: TGTGCCAGCAGCTGGGGGGGGACTAGCCACTACGAGCAGTACTTC. It translates to CASSWGGTSHYEQYF.

The chain recombines TRBV20-1 with TRBJ2-5; D may match TRBD1 or TRBD2 (7 bases each). The length of the CDR3 is 17 residues. Germline V gene sequence: CDR1 DFQATT, CDR2 SNEGSKA (reference sequence). V lost 0 bases to trimming and J lost 0 bases, with 17 bases between them. The CDR3 spells CSARDLGQGGNQETQYF. CDR3 in DNA: TGCAGTGCTAGAGATCTTGGGCAGGGGGGGAACCAAGAGACCCAGTACTTC.

The chain uses TRBV7-2 and TRBJ1-2; 9 nucleotides line up with TRBD1. V lost 1 base, J lost 6 bases, and 3 bases stayed unmatched. The CDR3 has 14 amino acids. Germline V lookup: CDR1 SGHTA, CDR2 FQGNSA. The CDR3 sequence: CASSLGDRVHGYTF. Written as DNA, the CDR3 is TGTGCCAGCAGCTTAGGGGACAGGGTCCATGGCTACACCTTC.

The table lists this clonotype with a few counts. DNA of the CDR3: TGTGCCAGCAGCTTAGCGCCGGGGCAGGGTATTGAGAATGGCTACACCTTC. This codes for CASSLAPGQGIENGYTF. The chain is built from TRBV7-6 and TRBJ1-2; tentative D call: TRBD1 (5 bases). Trimming removed 0 bases at V and 6 bases at J, with 20 bases between. CDR1 is SGHVS and CDR2 is FNYEAQ in the germline V gene. The CDR3 consists of 17 residues. Full variable domain (missing parts from reference TRBV7-6 and TRBJ1-2): GAGVSQSPRYKVTKRGQDVALRCDPISGHVSLYWYRQALGQGPEFLTYFNYEAQQDKSGLPNDRFSAERPEGSISTLTIQRTEQRDSAMYRCASSLAPGQGIENGYTFGSGTRLTVV.

V gene TRBV5-1 combines with J gene TRBJ1-2, with D unresolved. The germline V gene has CDR1 SGHRS and CDR2 YFSETQ. The V gene lost 7 bases and the J gene lost 4 bases, with 14 bases spanning the gap. CDR3 length: 13 amino acids. The CDR3 region is CASSAQPIYGYTF. The CDR3 DNA follows: TGCGCCAGCTCGGCCCAGCCGATCTATGGCTACACCTTC.

This clonotype is medium-sized in the sample. The V call is TRBV10-3, the J call TRBJ2-7; 10 bases align to TRBD2. V lost 0 bases and J lost 0; bases outside the gene matches: 2. There are 16 residues in the CDR3. Germline loops: CDR1 ENHRY, CDR2 SYGVKD. The CDR3 loop reads CAISESASGSSYEQYF. The CDR3, as DNA: TGTGCCATCAGTGAGTCAGCTAGCGGGAGCTCCTACGAGCAGTACTTC.